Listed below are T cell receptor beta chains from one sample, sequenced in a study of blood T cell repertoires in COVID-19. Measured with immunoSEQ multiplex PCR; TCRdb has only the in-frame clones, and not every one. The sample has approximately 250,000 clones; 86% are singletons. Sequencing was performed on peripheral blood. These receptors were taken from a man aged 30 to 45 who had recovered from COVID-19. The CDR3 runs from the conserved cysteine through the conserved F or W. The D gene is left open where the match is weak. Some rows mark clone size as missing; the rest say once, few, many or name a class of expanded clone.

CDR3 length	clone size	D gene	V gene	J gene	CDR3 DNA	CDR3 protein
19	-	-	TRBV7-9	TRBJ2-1	TGTGCCAGCAGCTTAGTGGAGTGGGATCGGGGTTTATCCTACAATGAGCAGTTCTTC	CASSLVEWDRGLSYNEQFF
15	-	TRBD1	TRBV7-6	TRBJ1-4	TGTGCCAGCAGCCTAACGGGACAGGGTCACGAAAAACTGTTTTTT	CASSLTGQGHEKLFF
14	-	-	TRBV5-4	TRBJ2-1	TGTGCCAGCAGCCACCATGACAGTTACAATGAGCAGTTCTTC	CASSHHDSYNEQFF
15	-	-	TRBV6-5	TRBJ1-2	TGTGCCAGCAGTTACAGGGGGGGCCAAAACTATGGCTACACCTTC	CASSYRGGQNYGYTF
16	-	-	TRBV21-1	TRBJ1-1	TGTGCCACCCCAGCGGGGACAGGGGCACAGAACACTGAAGCTTTCTTT	CATPAGTGAQNTEAFF
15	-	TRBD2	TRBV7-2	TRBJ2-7	TGTGCCAGCAGCCTCGGGATAGCGGGGTTCTACGAGCAGTACTTC	CASSLGIAGFYEQYF
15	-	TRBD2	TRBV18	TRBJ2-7	TGTGCCAGCTCAGTTACTAGCGGGAGCTCCTACGAGCAGTACTTC	CASSVTSGSSYEQYF
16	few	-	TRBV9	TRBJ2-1	TGTGCCAGCAGCGCCTATTTGGCGGGGGCCCTCAATGAGCAGTTCTTC	CASSAYLAGALNEQFF
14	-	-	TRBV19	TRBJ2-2	TGTGCCAGTAGTGAGGCTACAGGGATCGGGGAGCTGTTTTTT	CASSEATGIGELFF
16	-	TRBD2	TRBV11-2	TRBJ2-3	TGTGCCAGCAGCTTCTCAGTCTTGGGGGGGACAGATACGCAGTATTTT	CASSFSVLGGTDTQYF
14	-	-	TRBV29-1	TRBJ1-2	TGCAGCGTTGTCCTGATCGGGATCATTGACGGCTACACCTTC	CSVVLIGIIDGYTF
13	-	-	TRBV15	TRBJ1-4	TGTGCCATTCGCCGGGACTCCAATGAAAAACTGTTTTTT	CAIRRDSNEKLFF
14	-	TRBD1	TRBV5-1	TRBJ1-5	TGCGCCAGCAGCGCCACAGGGGGCGATCAGCCCCAGCATTTT	CASSATGGDQPQHF
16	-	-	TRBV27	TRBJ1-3	TGTGCCAGCAGTCCCCAAATTCCGGGCTCTGGAAACACCATATATTTT	CASSPQIPGSGNTIYF
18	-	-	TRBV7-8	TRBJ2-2	TGTGCCAGCAGCTTAGCCGGCGCGGCGGCGGTTCTGACCGGGGAGCTGTTTTTT	CASSLAGAAAVLTGELFF
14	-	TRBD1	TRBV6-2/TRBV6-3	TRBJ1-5	TGTGCCAGCAGTCCCGGGACAGGGAATCAGCCCCAGCATTTT	CASSPGTGNQPQHF
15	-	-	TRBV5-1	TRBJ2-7	TGCGCCAGCAGCGTTACCGGGACTTACTCCTACGAGCAGTACTTC	CASSVTGTYSYEQYF
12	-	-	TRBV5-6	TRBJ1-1	TGTGCCAGCCAGAGGACTCGCACTGAAGCTTTCTTT	CASQRTRTEAFF
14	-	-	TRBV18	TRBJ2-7	TGTGCCAGCTCTCCCTCTTCGGGGTCCTACGAGCAGTACTTC	CASSPSSGSYEQYF
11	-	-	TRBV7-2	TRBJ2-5	TGTGCCAGCAGCTTCAAAGAGACCCAGTACTTC	CASSFKETQYF
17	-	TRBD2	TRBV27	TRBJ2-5	TGTGCCAGCAGACGGACTAGCGGGGGATACATACAAGAGACCCAGTACTTC	CASRRTSGGYIQETQYF
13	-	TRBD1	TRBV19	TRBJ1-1	TGTGCCAGTAGGAGTCAGGGGGCGGTTTTAGCTTTCTTT	CASRSQGAVLAFF